The T cell receptor beta chain under discussion was sequenced for a study of blood T cell repertoires in COVID-19. This CDR3 has 17 amino acids. From germline, CDR1 is KGHSH and CDR2 LQKENI. Trimming pared 4 bases from V and 1 base from J, leaving 17 bases between. This table comes from immunoSEQ multiplex PCR, and its TCRdb copy is limited to in-frame clones, with some not included. The sample lists under 200,000 clones, around four fifths occurring once. The chain has TRBV18 and TRBJ1-3; D gene uncertain. The sequence was collected from a woman in her 70s who had recovered from COVID-19. The sequencing sample was made of peripheral blood. As DNA, the CDR3 is TGTGCCAGCTCACTAGCGGGCCTAACCCTTTCTGGAAACACCATATATTTT. This translates into CASSLAGLTLSGNTIYF.